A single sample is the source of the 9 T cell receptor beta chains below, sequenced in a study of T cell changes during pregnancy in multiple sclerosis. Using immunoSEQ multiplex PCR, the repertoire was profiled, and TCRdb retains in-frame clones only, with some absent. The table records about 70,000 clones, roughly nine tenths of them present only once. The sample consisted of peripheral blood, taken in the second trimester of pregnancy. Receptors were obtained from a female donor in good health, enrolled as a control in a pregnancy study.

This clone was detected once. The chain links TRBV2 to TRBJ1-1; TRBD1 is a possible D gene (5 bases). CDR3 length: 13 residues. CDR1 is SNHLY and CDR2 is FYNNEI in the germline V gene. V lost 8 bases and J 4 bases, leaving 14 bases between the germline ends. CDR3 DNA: TGTGCCAGCGCCCTTCGGGGGACCACTGAAGCTTTCTTT. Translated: CASALRGTTEAFF.

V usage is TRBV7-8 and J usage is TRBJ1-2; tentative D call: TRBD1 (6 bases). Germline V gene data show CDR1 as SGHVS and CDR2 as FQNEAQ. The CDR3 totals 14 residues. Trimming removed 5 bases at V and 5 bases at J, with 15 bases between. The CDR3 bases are TGTGCCAGCAGCACGCACAGGGACCCATATGGCTACACCTTC. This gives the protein CASSTHRDPYGYTF.

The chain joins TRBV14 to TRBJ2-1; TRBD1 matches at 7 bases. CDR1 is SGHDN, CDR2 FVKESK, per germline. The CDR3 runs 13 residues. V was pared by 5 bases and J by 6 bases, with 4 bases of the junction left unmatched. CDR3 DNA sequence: TGTGCCAGCAGCGAGGGACAGCTCAATGAGCAGTTCTTC. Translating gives CASSEGQLNEQFF.

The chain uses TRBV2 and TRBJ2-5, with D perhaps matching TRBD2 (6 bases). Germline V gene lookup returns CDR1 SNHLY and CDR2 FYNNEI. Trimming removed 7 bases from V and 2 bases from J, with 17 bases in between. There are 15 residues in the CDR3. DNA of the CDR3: TGTGCCAGCACCCGGGGGATAACTAGTCAAGAGACCCAGTACTTC. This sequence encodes CASTRGITSQETQYF.

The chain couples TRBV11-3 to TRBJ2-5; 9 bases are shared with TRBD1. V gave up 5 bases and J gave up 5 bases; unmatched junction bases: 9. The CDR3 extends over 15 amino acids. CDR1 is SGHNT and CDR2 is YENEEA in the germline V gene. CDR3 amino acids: CASSPGTGRWETQYF. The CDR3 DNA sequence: TGTGCCAGCAGCCCGGGGACAGGGCGGTGGGAGACCCAGTACTTC.

The CDR3: CASSEYVGGPQHF. The CDR3, as DNA: TGTGCCAGCAGTGAATATGTGGGAGGACCCCAGCATTTT. V and J are TRBV25-1 and TRBJ1-5; D unresolved. The V end was cut by 0 bases, the J end by 10 bases, with 10 bases between. CDR1 is MGHDK and CDR2 is SYGVNS in the germline V gene. The CDR3 is 13 residues long.

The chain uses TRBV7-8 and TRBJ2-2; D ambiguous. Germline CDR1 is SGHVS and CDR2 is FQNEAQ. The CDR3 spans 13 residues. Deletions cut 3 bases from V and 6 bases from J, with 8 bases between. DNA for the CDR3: TGTGCCAGCAGCTTTCTTGAGGCCGGGGAGCTGTTTTTT. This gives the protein CASSFLEAGELFF.

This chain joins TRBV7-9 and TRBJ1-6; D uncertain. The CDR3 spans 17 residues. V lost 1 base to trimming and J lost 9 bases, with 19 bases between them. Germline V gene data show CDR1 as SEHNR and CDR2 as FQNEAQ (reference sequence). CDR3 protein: CASSLEGSRDSFSPLHF. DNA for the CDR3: TGTGCCAGCAGCTTAGAAGGGAGTAGGGATAGTTTTTCACCCCTCCACTTT. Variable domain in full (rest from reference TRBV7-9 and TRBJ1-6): DTGVSQNPRHKITKRGQNVTFRCDPISEHNRLYWYRQTLGQGPEFLTYFQNEAQLEKSRLLSDRFSAERPKGSFSTLEIQRTEQGDSAMYLCASSLEGSRDSFSPLHFGNGTRLTVT.

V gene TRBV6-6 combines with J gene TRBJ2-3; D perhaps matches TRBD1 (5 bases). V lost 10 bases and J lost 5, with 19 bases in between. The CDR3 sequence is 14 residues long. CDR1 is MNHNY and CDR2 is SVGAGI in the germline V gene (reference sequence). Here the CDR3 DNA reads TGTGCCACCGCGGCTGGCCAGGGTCTAGATACGCAGTATTTT. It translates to CATAAGQGLDTQYF.